This T cell receptor beta chain was profiled in a study of prognosis after radiotherapy for stage I lung cancer. The table lists this clonotype with many counts. Amplification of TCR beta CDR3 from genomic DNA used two-round multiplex PCR. First-round PCR used primers specific to each TRBV and TRBJ gene. TCRdb reprocessed the multiplex PCR reads with MiXCR, giving one entry per CDR3 protein. The profile shows 15,000 to 20,000 distinct CDR3 sequences, roughly 30% of them singletons. The V segment lost 3 bases and the J segment 5 bases; nucleotides outside the gene matches: 8. Germline CDR1 reads SGHDN; CDR2 reads FVKESK. CDR3 length: 16 amino acids.

The chain uses TRBV14 and TRBJ2-2, with TRBD1 matching over 8 bases. Source: PBMCs, taken before or after stereotactic body radiation therapy (not recorded which). This TCR was recovered from a donor over 45 with non-small cell lung cancer. CDR3 loop: CASSHGQGFDTGELFF. CDR3 DNA sequence: TGTGCCAGCAGCCATGGACAGGGTTTCGATACCGGGGAGCTGTTTTTT.